The entry below describes one T cell receptor (beta chain). This specimen belongs to a study of blood T cell repertoires in COVID-19. Study-level information: The analysed material was cDNA or gDNA that came from T cells, B-cell-depleted T cells, or PBMCs.

Measured with immunoSEQ multiplex PCR; TCRdb has only the in-frame clones, and not every one. Among 450,000 or so clones listed, 70% to 90% were seen once. This CDR3 has 16 amino acids. CDR1 is SGHNT and CDR2 is YYREEE in the germline V gene (reference sequence). Trimming at V came to 4 bases and at J to 6 bases, leaving 15 bases not matched to a gene. This chain links TRBV5-4 with TRBJ2-7, with 8 bases that match TRBD1. Sequenced material: peripheral blood. The sequence came from a man between 18 and 29 years old with COVID-19, enrolled during active disease. In DNA form, the CDR3 reads TGTGCCAGCAGCCACAGGTTTGGACAGGGAAGGGGCGAGCAGTACTTC. It encodes CASSHRFGQGRGEQYF.